The TCR beta chain under discussion was sequenced for a study of monozygotic twins with inflammatory bowel disease. TCRdb re-called the 5' RACE reads and shows each CDR3 protein once, DNA omitted. This listing includes 420,000 or so distinct CDR3 sequences. The length of the CDR3 is 14 residues. Germline V gene sequence: CDR1 MGHRA, CDR2 YSYEKL. The chain recombines TRBV4-1 with TRBJ2-5; TCRdb gives TRBD2 as the D gene, but with no DNA this cannot be confirmed. This clonotype was obtained from a human donor with ulcerative colitis or Crohn's disease, or a healthy co-twin of an affected twin (not recorded which). Sequencing was done on a sample of blood. This CDR3 reads CASRTSGGRETQYF.